This is a list of T cell receptor beta chains from one sample in a study of blood T cell repertoires in COVID-19. The repertoire was sequenced with immunoSEQ multiplex PCR; TCRdb's copy has only in-frame clones and lacks some. The sample lists over 55,000 clones, over 80% occurring once. The sample taken for sequencing was peripheral blood. These receptors were collected from a man aged 45-60 years with active COVID-19. Both conserved end residues are part of each CDR3. Each record gives: V gene, D gene, clone size, J gene, CDR3 protein, CDR3 DNA. A D gene is named only where the DNA matches it firmly. Clone sizes are given selectively: once, few, many, or a class where the clone is expanded.

V gene: TRBV5-4; D gene: TRBD2; clone size: few; J gene: TRBJ2-7; CDR3 protein: CASSLGGSGRGEQYF; CDR3 DNA: TGTGCCAGCAGCTTGGGTGGTAGCGGGAGAGGCGAGCAGTACTTC
V gene: TRBV3-1/TRBV3-2; D gene: -; clone size: few; J gene: TRBJ1-1; CDR3 protein: CASSPWEGPNLGTEAFF; CDR3 DNA: TGTGCCAGCAGCCCGTGGGAGGGTCCGAATCTGGGCACTGAAGCTTTCTTT
V gene: TRBV24-1; D gene: TRBD1; clone size: -; J gene: TRBJ2-2; CDR3 protein: CATMGQGAMNTGELFF; CDR3 DNA: TGTGCCACCATGGGACAGGGGGCGATGAACACCGGGGAGCTGTTTTTT
V gene: TRBV5-1; D gene: -; clone size: -; J gene: TRBJ1-2; CDR3 protein: CASSLDQTGGYTF; CDR3 DNA: TGCGCCAGCAGCTTGGACCAGACAGGCGGCTACACCTTC
V gene: TRBV11-2; D gene: -; clone size: -; J gene: TRBJ2-7; CDR3 protein: CASSGRGPASEQYF; CDR3 DNA: TGTGCCAGCAGTGGCAGGGGCCCCGCATCCGAGCAGTACTTC
V gene: TRBV7-9; D gene: -; clone size: -; J gene: TRBJ1-2; CDR3 protein: CASSPGGVHGYTF; CDR3 DNA: TGTGCCAGCAGCCCGGGGGGAGTGCATGGCTACACCTTC
V gene: TRBV12-3/TRBV12-4; D gene: TRBD1; clone size: -; J gene: TRBJ1-1; CDR3 protein: CASSAGTGGAFF; CDR3 DNA: TGTGCCAGCAGCGCCGGGACAGGAGGAGCTTTCTTT
V gene: TRBV10-3; D gene: -; clone size: -; J gene: TRBJ2-1; CDR3 protein: CAIRTEGYNEQFF; CDR3 DNA: TGTGCCATCCGGACAGAAGGATACAATGAGCAGTTCTTC
V gene: TRBV2; D gene: TRBD1; clone size: -; J gene: TRBJ1-3; CDR3 protein: CASSRDRLSGNTIYF; CDR3 DNA: TGTGCCAGCAGTAGGGACAGGCTCTCTGGAAACACCATATATTTT
V gene: TRBV6-2/TRBV6-3; D gene: -; clone size: once; J gene: TRBJ2-7; CDR3 protein: CASSSGTWSSYEQYF; CDR3 DNA: TGTGCCAGCAGTTCCGGGACTTGGAGCTCCTACGAGCAGTACTTC
V gene: TRBV7-9; D gene: -; clone size: -; J gene: TRBJ1-2; CDR3 protein: CASSLAGGAGYGYTF; CDR3 DNA: TGTGCCAGCAGCTTAGCTGGGGGCGCGGGCTATGGCTACACCTTC
V gene: TRBV28; D gene: -; clone size: -; J gene: TRBJ2-7; CDR3 protein: CASDPAGTAYEQYF; CDR3 DNA: TGTGCCAGCGACCCAGCGGGCACTGCCTACGAGCAGTACTTC
V gene: TRBV10-3; D gene: TRBD1; clone size: once; J gene: TRBJ2-3; CDR3 protein: CAISGPGQGAGDTQYF; CDR3 DNA: TGTGCCATCAGTGGGCCGGGACAGGGGGCAGGAGATACGCAGTATTTT
V gene: TRBV19; D gene: TRBD2; clone size: -; J gene: TRBJ2-1; CDR3 protein: CASTPTGRGSSYNEQFF; CDR3 DNA: TGTGCCAGTACCCCCACCGGGCGGGGGAGCTCCTACAATGAGCAGTTCTTC
V gene: TRBV5-8; D gene: -; clone size: -; J gene: TRBJ2-6; CDR3 protein: CASSYGSSGANVLTF; CDR3 DNA: TGTGCCAGCAGCTACGGGAGCTCTGGGGCCAACGTCCTGACTTTC
V gene: TRBV9; D gene: -; clone size: -; J gene: TRBJ2-6; CDR3 protein: CASSVQTGSLSGANVLTF; CDR3 DNA: TGTGCCAGCAGCGTACAAACAGGGTCCCTCTCTGGGGCCAACGTCCTGACTTTC
V gene: TRBV12-3/TRBV12-4; D gene: TRBD1; clone size: -; J gene: TRBJ1-6; CDR3 protein: CASSSRGLTLHF; CDR3 DNA: TGTGCCAGCAGTTCCAGGGGGCTCACCCTCCACTTT
V gene: TRBV27; D gene: TRBD1; clone size: -; J gene: TRBJ2-7; CDR3 protein: CASSPGQAYEQYF; CDR3 DNA: TGTGCCAGCAGTCCGGGACAGGCCTACGAGCAGTACTTC
V gene: TRBV3-1/TRBV3-2; D gene: -; clone size: -; J gene: TRBJ2-1; CDR3 protein: CASSQDLSSYNEQFF; CDR3 DNA: TGTGCCAGCAGCCAAGATCTCAGCTCCTACAATGAGCAGTTCTTC